This TCR beta chain came from a study of blood T cell repertoires in COVID-19 (dated by TCRdb to the early 2020s). General notes on the study: Samples from collaborators originated in the United States, Italy and Spain and spanned both the acute and convalescent phases of COVID-19. The prospective study material was composed of cDNA or gDNA derived from T cells, B-cell-depleted T cells, or PBMCs. Subjects who had been exposed to COVID-19, were actively infected with it, or had recovered from it provided the deeply sampled blood TCRbeta repertoires that made up the dataset. A freely available public database, intended as a resource for researchers studying the immune response to SARS-CoV-2, is where the repertoires were released. Samples came from the ongoing ImmuneRACE study (first 160 participants) plus 1,254 subjects from 6 global collaborators. The sample metadata nearly always contained a de-identified subject ID, COVID-19 status, age in years and sex. Where available, HLA class I and class II types were taken from metadata supplied by the sample provider and were not determined by assay-based typing. Findings and caveats that apply to the study as a whole: The amount of clinical and demographic metadata varied by source and participant and was provided uncurated.

The germline V and J ends show losses of 4 bases and 3 bases respectively, and no gene match explains 3 bases of the junction. The CDR3 runs 15 amino acids, cysteine and phenylalanine included. Only the CDR3 region is kept as DNA, spanning 45 bases read in frame from base 1. Sequences LGHDT (CDR1) and YNNKEL (CDR2) are obtained from the germline V gene (reference sequence). TCRbeta CDR3 regions were amplified from genomic DNA by means of the immunoSEQ Assay, a bias-controlled multiplex PCR. The original methods were these. Within the assay, amplification of reference gene primers was used to estimate how many nucleated cells each sample contained. Sequence reads were collapsed and filtered to measure the absolute abundance of every unique TCRbeta CDR3 rearrangement. Productive Simpson clonality was computed per sample as the square root of Simpson's diversity index over productive rearrangements. The table was pulled from immuneACCESS by TCRdb, which kept in-frame rearrangements only. Such tables lose some clones; where checked, under half of the loss comes from unresolved V genes, and the rest has no known cause. The DNA gave D and trimming, while V, J and clone size come from that table. Recorded for this sample are about 190,000 clones; roughly 89% of them occurred a single time. The top ten constitute roughly 0.56% of the sample.

Note on this clone: Its antigen is unknown. No much larger clonotype is one base removed from it; base qualities were not supplied.

Collaborating institutions collected whole blood in K2EDTA tubes following their own protocols. Collaborator samples were shipped for TCRbeta analysis as frozen whole blood, isolated PBMCs, or DNA extracted from either sample type. The rearrangement joined TRBV3-1 (or the pseudogene TRBV3-2) to TRBJ2-3, with 11 central nucleotides matching TRBD2. What was sequenced was peripheral blood. The receptor comes from a man aged 45-65 years with acute or convalescent COVID-19. CDR3 reads: CASSLRTSGTDTQYF. In nucleotides, the sequence is TGTGCCAGCAGCCTAAGGACTAGCGGGACAGATACGCAGTATTTT.